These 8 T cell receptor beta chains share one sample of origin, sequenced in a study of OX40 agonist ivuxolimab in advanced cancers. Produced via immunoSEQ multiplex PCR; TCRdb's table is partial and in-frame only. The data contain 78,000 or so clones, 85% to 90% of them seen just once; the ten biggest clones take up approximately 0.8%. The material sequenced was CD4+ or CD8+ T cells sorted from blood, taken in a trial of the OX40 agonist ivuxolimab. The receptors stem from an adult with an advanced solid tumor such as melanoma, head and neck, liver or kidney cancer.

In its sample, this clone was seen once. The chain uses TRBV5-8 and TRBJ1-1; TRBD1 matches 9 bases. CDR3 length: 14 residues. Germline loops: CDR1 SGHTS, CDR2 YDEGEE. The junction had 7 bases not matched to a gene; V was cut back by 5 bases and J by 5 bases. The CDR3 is CASRVGQGRTEAFF. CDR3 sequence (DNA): TGTGCCAGCAGGGTGGGACAGGGACGGACTGAAGCTTTCTTT.

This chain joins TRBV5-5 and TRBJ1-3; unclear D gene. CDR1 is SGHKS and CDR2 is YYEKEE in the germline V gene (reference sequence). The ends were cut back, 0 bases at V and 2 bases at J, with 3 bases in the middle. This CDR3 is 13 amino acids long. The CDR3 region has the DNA TGTGCCAGCAGCTTGGGAGCTGGAAACACCATATATTTT. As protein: CASSLGAGNTIYF.

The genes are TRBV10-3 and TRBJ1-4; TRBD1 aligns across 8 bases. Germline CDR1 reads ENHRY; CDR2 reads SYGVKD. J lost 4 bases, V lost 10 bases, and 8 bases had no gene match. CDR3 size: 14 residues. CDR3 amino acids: CATRRGQDNEKLFF. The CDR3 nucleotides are TGTGCCACCCGGCGGGGACAGGATAATGAAAAACTGTTTTTT.

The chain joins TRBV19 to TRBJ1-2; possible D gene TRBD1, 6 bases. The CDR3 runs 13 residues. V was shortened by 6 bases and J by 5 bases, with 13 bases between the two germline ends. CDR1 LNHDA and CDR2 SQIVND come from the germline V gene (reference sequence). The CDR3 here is CASSTGPQYGYTF. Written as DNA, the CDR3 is TGTGCCAGTAGCACAGGGCCCCAGTATGGCTACACCTTC.

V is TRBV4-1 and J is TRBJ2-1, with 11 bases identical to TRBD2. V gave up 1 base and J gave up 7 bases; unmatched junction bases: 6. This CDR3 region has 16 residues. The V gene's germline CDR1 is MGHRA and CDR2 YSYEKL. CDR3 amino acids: CASSQVTSGGYNEQFF. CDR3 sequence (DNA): TGCGCCAGCAGCCAAGTTACTAGCGGGGGCTATAATGAGCAGTTCTTC.

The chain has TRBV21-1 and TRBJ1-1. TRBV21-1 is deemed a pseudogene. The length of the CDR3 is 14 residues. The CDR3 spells CASSNRSPVTEAFF. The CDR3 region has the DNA TGTGCCAGCAGCAACCGGTCCCCGGTCACTGAAGCTTTCTTT.

The CDR3 spells CASSLRGRTEAFF. The CDR3 DNA reads TGTGCCAGCAGTTTGCGGGGCCGGACTGAAGCTTTCTTT. V and J are TRBV27 and TRBJ1-1; TRBD1 is a possible D gene (5 bases). In germline, CDR1 is MNHEY, CDR2 SMNVEV (reference sequence). V lost 3 bases and J 5 bases, leaving 10 bases between the germline ends. The CDR3 covers 13 residues.

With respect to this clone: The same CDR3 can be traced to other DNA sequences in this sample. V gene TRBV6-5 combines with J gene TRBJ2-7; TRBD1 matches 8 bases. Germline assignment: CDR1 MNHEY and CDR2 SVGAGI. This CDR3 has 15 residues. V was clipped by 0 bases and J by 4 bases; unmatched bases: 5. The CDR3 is CASSYSNRGSYEQYF. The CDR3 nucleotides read TGTGCCAGCAGTTACTCGAACAGGGGGTCGTACGAGCAGTACTTC.